A selection of T cell receptor beta chains follows, all from one sample in a study of cytomegalovirus exposure and HLA in healthy donors. Profiled with immunoSEQ multiplex PCR; TCRdb holds only in-frame clones, not every one. The sample lists roughly 160,000 clones, 70% to 90% occurring once. The source material was PBMCs. The receptors derive from a man aged 18-30 years in good health and CMV-seropositive. Both conserved end residues are part of each CDR3. A clone size is listed for some rows: how often the clone was seen (once, few, many), or a class if it is expanded.

CDR3: CASSSGQGREGTQYF; J: TRBJ2-3; V: TRBV11-2; size: .
CDR3: CASSFTSGDYNEQFF; J: TRBJ2-1; V: TRBV5-1; size: .
CDR3: CASSEAQNERTGMREQYF; J: TRBJ2-5; V: TRBV2; size: .
CDR3: CASSLPGTVPPGANVLTF; J: TRBJ2-6; V: TRBV5-1; size: .
CDR3: CASSVGDRARTNYGYTF; J: TRBJ1-2; V: TRBV9; size: .
CDR3: CASSYVGGGYTF; J: TRBJ1-2; V: TRBV6-6; size: few
CDR3: CASSFTGQDVWDEQFF; J: TRBJ2-1; V: TRBV28; size: .
CDR3: CASSPGVAGGTDTQYF; J: TRBJ2-3; V: TRBV5-1; size: .
CDR3: CASSGIGREGLEQYF; J: TRBJ2-7; V: TRBV5-4; size: .
CDR3: CAWKRGRTTGEGMNTEAFF; J: TRBJ1-1; V: TRBV30; size: .
CDR3: CASSPSGEETQYF; J: TRBJ2-5; V: TRBV5-1; size: .
CDR3: CASSYLYTF; J: TRBJ1-2; V: TRBV6-6; size: .
CDR3: CASSKGLAGGDHNEQFF; J: TRBJ2-1; V: TRBV2; size: .
CDR3: CASSFQTGNGYTF; J: TRBJ1-2; V: TRBV6-5; size: .
CDR3: CASSPQISSGNTIYF; J: TRBJ1-3; V: TRBV7-2; size: .
CDR3: CASSQEARTGGRGCTF; J: TRBJ1-2; V: TRBV4-1; size: .
CDR3: CASSPFQRDRSYEQYF; J: TRBJ2-7; V: TRBV7-7; size: .
CDR3: CASSLLQISGAHVLTF; J: TRBJ2-6; V: TRBV27; size: .
CDR3: CASSHGVAGAASTDTQYF; J: TRBJ2-3; V: TRBV9; size: .
CDR3: CASSPGIGNQPQHF; J: TRBJ1-5; V: TRBV5-1; size: few
CDR3: CASSLQGDTEAFF; J: TRBJ1-1; V: TRBV2; size: .
CDR3: CASSLRMQGNTEAFF; J: TRBJ1-1; V: TRBV11-2; size: .
CDR3: CASSNVGGGYGYTF; J: TRBJ1-2; V: TRBV19; size: .
CDR3: CASSLQWDRGRGGDGYTF; J: TRBJ1-2; V: TRBV5-6; size: .
CDR3: CASSLNTPSGNTIYF; J: TRBJ1-3; V: TRBV5-4; size: .
CDR3: CACPLDRRGEKLFF; J: TRBJ1-4; V: TRBV30; size: once